This entry lists 14 T cell receptor beta chains sequenced from one sample in a study of T-cell reconstitution after alpha-beta-depleted transplantation in children. Preparation of the TCRbeta library involved a method that used unique molecular identifiers. From the PCR reads, TCRdb called clonotypes with MiXCR, one entry per CDR3 protein. The sample records 500,000 or so distinct CDR3 sequences, approximately 32% being singletons. The sample in question was PBMCs from the stem cell graft donor, obtained from the stem cell graft. The receptors come from a human donor who donated a stem cell graft to a child with aplastic anemia.

V is TRBV5-4 and J is TRBJ1-2, with D tentatively TRBD1 (5 bases). This CDR3 has 15 residues. Per the germline V gene, CDR1 is SGHNT and CDR2 is YYREEE (reference sequence). V was cut by 0 bases and J by 1 base, with 10 bases left in between. The CDR3 DNA is TGTGCCAGCAGCTTGGCCCAGGGTTATAACTATGGCTACACCTTC. Residues: CASSLAQGYNYGYTF.

The V gene is TRBV28, the J gene TRBJ2-1; maybe TRBD2 (7 bases). The CDR3 is made up of 15 amino acids. The V and J ends lost 5 bases and 5 bases respectively, with 16 bases between them. Germline V gene data show CDR1 as MDHEN and CDR2 as SYDVKM. CDR3 residues: CASSARAGHHNEQFF. CDR3 sequence (DNA): TGTGCCAGCAGTGCCAGAGCGGGACACCACAATGAGCAGTTCTTC. The full variable domain, completed using reference TRBV28 and TRBJ2-1, is DVKVTQSSRYLVKRTGEKVFLECVQDMDHENMFWYRQDPGLGLRLIYFSYDVKMKEKGDIPEGYSVSREKKERFSLILESASTNQTSMYLCASSARAGHHNEQFFGPGTRLTVL.

This clonotype was counted between two and nine times. J is TRBJ1-4 and V is TRBV4-3; D might be TRBD1 (6 bases). The germline V gene encodes CDR1 LGHNA and CDR2 YSLEER. V was clipped by 2 bases and J by 0 bases, with 10 bases between them. CDR3 length: 16 amino acids. The CDR3 coding sequence is TGCGCCAGCAGCCAATTCCCAGGGGCAACTAATGAAAAACTGTTTTTT. Its protein product is CASSQFPGATNEKLFF.

This clonotype was seen more than once but under ten times. The rearrangement joins TRBV7-8 to TRBJ2-1; D not resolved. This CDR3 has 16 residues. V lost 5 bases, J lost 0 bases, and 14 bases lay in between. CDR1 is SGHVS, CDR2 FQNEAQ, per germline. The CDR3: CASSIENWSSYNEQFF. Written as DNA, the CDR3 is TGTGCCAGCAGCATAGAAAACTGGAGCTCCTACAATGAGCAGTTCTTC.

This clonotype has at least ten counts. This chain joins TRBV29-1 and TRBJ2-7; 11 bases align to TRBD1. Germline V gives CDR1 SQVTM, CDR2 ANQGSEA. This CDR3 contains 13 residues. V trimming: 7 bases; J trimming: 6 bases; junction bases outside the gene matches: 8. CDR3 nucleotides: TGCAGCGCTGGGACCGGGACAGGGGGCGAGCAGTACTTC. Its protein is CSAGTGTGGEQYF.

The chain employs TRBV5-4 and TRBJ2-5; 11 bases match TRBD2. V was clipped by 0 bases and J by 4 bases; unmatched bases: 8. CDR3 size: 17 residues. From germline, CDR1 is SGHNT and CDR2 YYREEE (reference sequence). Here the CDR3 DNA reads TGTGCCAGCAGCTTGGCCACTAGCGGGAGTCTTCTAGAGACCCAGTACTTC. Translating gives CASSLATSGSLLETQYF.

The chain employs TRBV11-2 and TRBJ2-1; 9 bases match TRBD1. This CDR3 has 18 amino acids. The ends lost 1 base at V and 0 bases at J; junction bases unmatched: 7. The germline CDR1 and CDR2 sequences are SGHAT and FQNNGV. The CDR3 protein is CASSLVSGTGFSYNEQFF. The CDR3 nucleotides are TGTGCCAGCAGCTTAGTATCTGGGACAGGGTTCTCCTACAATGAGCAGTTCTTC.

This clonotype was counted only a few times. This chain links TRBV20-1 with TRBJ2-1, with D possibly TRBD2 on 6 matching bases. V lost 3 bases, J lost 1 base, and 10 bases lay in between. Germline lookup yields CDR1 DFQATT and CDR2 SNEGSKA (reference sequence). The CDR3 is made up of 14 amino acids. CDR3 DNA: TGCAGTGCTAGTGTCGGGGGATCCTACAATGAGCAGTTCTTC. Amino acids: CSASVGGSYNEQFF.

This clonotype was detected only a few times. The J gene is TRBJ2-3, the V gene TRBV9; D is unclear. Germline V gene lookup returns CDR1 SGDLS and CDR2 YYNGEE. Trimming cost V 1 base and J 0 bases, with 6 bases left between them. This CDR3 spans 14 amino acids. The CDR3 protein is CASSVTFSTDTQYF. CDR3 bases: TGTGCCAGCAGCGTAACATTTAGCACAGATACGCAGTATTTT.

This clonotype has more than one count but fewer than ten. The chain carries TRBV7-2 and TRBJ2-7, with D possibly being TRBD1 or TRBD2 (5 bases each). The V end was cut by 3 bases, the J end by 0 bases, with 18 bases between. The CDR3 runs to 17 residues. Germline V gene lookup returns CDR1 SGHTA and CDR2 FQGNSA. The CDR3 is CASSFTLGTWSSYEQYF. The CDR3 bases are TGTGCCAGCAGCTTTACATTAGGGACCTGGAGCTCCTACGAGCAGTACTTC.

This clonotype was observed a few times. This sequence joins TRBV20-1 and TRBJ1-6, with TRBD1 as a possible D gene (6 bases). Germline assignment: CDR1 DFQATT and CDR2 SNEGSKA (reference sequence). V was trimmed by 5 bases and J by 5 bases, leaving 13 bases between them. This CDR3 spans 14 amino acids. The CDR3 here is CSALNRDDNSPLHF. The CDR3 DNA reads TGCAGTGCTCTAAACAGGGATGATAATTCACCCCTCCACTTT.

The rearrangement links TRBV6-5 to TRBJ2-5; TRBD2 is a possible D gene (6 bases). Germline lookup yields CDR1 MNHEY and CDR2 SVGAGI. Trimming took 0 bases from V and 3 from J, leaving 8 bases between them. The CDR3 is 14 amino acids. CDR3 sequence: CASSYSGGKETQYF. CDR3 DNA: TGTGCCAGCAGTTACTCCGGGGGTAAAGAGACCCAGTACTTC.

As for this clonotype: One end of the junction fails to match germline, which may point to a read error. This chain connects TRBV5-1 to TRBJ1-1, with a weak D call TRBD1 (5 bases). The CDR3 is 14 amino acids. Germline CDR1 reads SGHRS; CDR2 reads YFSETQ. The CDR3, as DNA: TGCGCCAGCAGCTTGTTGCCAGTTGGGACTGAATCTTTCTTT. It is translated as CASSLLPVGTESFF. The variable domain in full, with the rest retrieved from reference TRBV5-1 and TRBJ1-1, is KAGVTQTPRYLIKTRGQQVTLSCSPISGHRSVSWYQQTPGQGLQFLFEYFSETQRNKGNFPGRFSGRQFSNSRSEMNVSTLELGDSALYLCASSLLPVGTESFFGQGTRLTVV.

This clonotype was counted only a few times. This chain links TRBV27 with TRBJ2-5; D is tentatively TRBD1 or TRBD2 (5 bases each). V was cut by 6 bases and J by 4 bases, with 9 bases left in between. The CDR3 length is 12 residues. Germline CDR1 reads MNHEY; CDR2 reads SMNVEV (reference sequence). CDR3 protein: CASRRGLETQYF. The CDR3 DNA reads TGTGCCAGCAGACGGGGCTTAGAGACCCAGTACTTC.